This T cell receptor beta chain derives from a study of OX40 agonist ivuxolimab in advanced cancers. This clone was seen a handful of times. The germline gives CDR1 LNHDA, CDR2 SQIVND (reference sequence). V lost 5 bases and J lost 2; bases outside the gene matches: 5. The CDR3 is 15 residues long. Profiling relied on immunoSEQ multiplex PCR, and the TCRdb table lists in-frame clones only, not all of them. The sample shows roughly 30,000 clones, approximately 84% of them seen only once. The receptor was isolated from an adult with an advanced solid tumor such as melanoma, head and neck, liver or kidney cancer. Specimen: CD4+ or CD8+ T cells sorted from blood, collected in a trial of the OX40 agonist ivuxolimab. The chain links TRBV19 to TRBJ2-1; 8 bases fit TRBD2. The CDR3 nucleotides read TGTGCCAGTAGTTCGGCTAGCGGGCCCTACAATGAGCAGTTCTTC. It translates to CASSSASGPYNEQFF.